These 15 T cell receptor beta chains were sequenced from one sample in a study of cytomegalovirus exposure and HLA in healthy donors. PCR employed 60 Vbeta and 13 Jbeta primers. The method was immunoSEQ multiplex PCR; TCRdb's version includes in-frame clones alone and lacks a portion of them. The data show around 150,000 clones, about 80% seen once. Input material: PBMCs. The origin of the receptors is a female donor in good health and CMV-seronegative.

The V gene is TRBV6-5, the J gene TRBJ2-1, with D perhaps matching TRBD1 (7 bases). The ends were cut back, 9 bases at V and 0 bases at J, with 12 bases in the middle. The CDR3 extends over 14 amino acids. Looked up from germline, CDR1 is MNHEY and CDR2 is SVGAGI. The DNA for the CDR3 is TGTGCCAGTTGGGGGGACAGCTCCTACAATGAGCAGTTCTTC. The encoded protein is CASWGDSSYNEQFF.

V gene TRBV9 combines with J gene TRBJ2-1, with a tentative D call TRBD2 (5 bases). The length of the CDR3 is 15 residues. Germline values: CDR1 SGDLS, CDR2 YYNGEE. The ends were cut back, 0 bases at V and 7 bases at J, with 14 bases in the middle. In DNA, the CDR3 is TGTGCCAGCAGCGTAGAAGGAGCGGTATTAAATGAGCAGTTCTTC. Translating gives CASSVEGAVLNEQFF.

The genes are TRBV11-2 and TRBJ2-7; weak D call: TRBD1 (6 bases). Trimming left V 2 bases short and J 3 bases short, with 11 bases between. CDR3 size: 14 residues. Germline CDR1 SGHAT, CDR2 FQNNGV. This chain's CDR3 is CASSLSDRLYEQYF. The CDR3 DNA is TGTGCCAGCAGCTTATCCGACAGGCTCTACGAGCAGTACTTC. Full variable domain (missing parts from reference TRBV11-2 and TRBJ2-7): EAGVAQSPRYKIIEKRQSVAFWCNPISGHATLYWYQQILGQGPKLLIQFQNNGVVDDSQLPKDRFSAERLKGVDSTLKIQPAKLEDSAVYLCASSLSDRLYEQYFGPGTRLTVT.

This clone appeared a few times. The chain uses TRBV7-6 and TRBJ1-2; a weak D match, TRBD1 (5 bases). Trimming took 5 bases from V and 0 from J, leaving 16 bases between them. Germline V gene lookup returns CDR1 SGHVS and CDR2 FNYEAQ. There are 16 residues in the CDR3. CDR3 region: CASSQGGGPANYGYTF. In DNA, the CDR3 is TGTGCCAGCAGCCAAGGCGGGGGACCAGCTAACTATGGCTACACCTTC.

The chain joins TRBV5-6 to TRBJ2-5; 8 bases are shared with TRBD1. Trimming removed 0 bases from V and 5 bases from J; junction bases left unmatched: 9. The germline gives CDR1 SGHDT, CDR2 YYEEEE. This CDR3 has 16 residues. The CDR3 DNA reads as TGTGCCAGCAGCTTGGACGCAGGGGGCGGCGGGGAGACCCAGTACTTC. It codes for CASSLDAGGGGETQYF.

The gene calls are TRBV11-2 and TRBJ2-5, with a weak D call TRBD2 (5 bases). The germline V gene encodes CDR1 SGHAT and CDR2 FQNNGV. V lost 0 bases to trimming and J lost 7 bases, with 6 bases between them. This CDR3 contains 12 residues. CDR3: CASSLDGGTQYF. The CDR3 DNA follows: TGTGCCAGCAGCTTAGACGGAGGGACCCAGTACTTC.

V is TRBV5-8 and J is TRBJ2-3, with TRBD1 as a possible D gene (5 bases). V lost 2 bases and J lost 3, with 10 bases in between. Germline values: CDR1 SGHTS, CDR2 YDEGEE. The CDR3 extends over 14 amino acids. CDR3 protein: CASSLGRVTDTQYF. CDR3 in DNA: TGTGCCAGCAGCTTAGGCAGGGTGACAGATACGCAGTATTTT.

The chain is built from TRBV19 and TRBJ2-2; a weak D match, TRBD1 (5 bases). Trimming took 7 bases from V and 5 from J, leaving 11 bases between them. The germline V gene encodes CDR1 LNHDA and CDR2 SQIVND (reference sequence). This CDR3 region has 13 residues. Here the CDR3 reads CASTDRTTGELFF. As DNA, the CDR3 is TGTGCCAGTACCGACAGAACAACCGGGGAGCTGTTTTTT.

The chain employs TRBV6-5 and TRBJ2-6; a weak D match, TRBD2 (5 bases). This CDR3 spans 15 amino acids. Trimming stripped 6 bases from V and 4 bases from J, with 13 bases between. From germline, CDR1 is MNHEY and CDR2 SVGAGI. The CDR3 here is CASRASGWGANVLTF. The CDR3 bases are TGTGCCAGCAGGGCTTCGGGGTGGGGGGCCAACGTCCTGACTTTC.

As concerns this clone: Other DNA sequences in this specimen translate into the identical CDR3. The CDR3 reads CSVGGQGGNTEAFF. The CDR3 DNA is TGCAGCGTTGGGGGCCAGGGCGGCAACACTGAAGCTTTCTTT. The chain links TRBV29-1 to TRBJ1-1, with a weak D call TRBD1 (5 bases). The germline V gene encodes CDR1 SQVTM and CDR2 ANQGSEA. This CDR3 contains 14 residues. The V end was cut by 4 bases, the J end by 2 bases, with 14 bases between.

V and J are TRBV7-3 and TRBJ1-1; D is possibly TRBD1 (5 bases). The V end lost 4 bases, the J end lost 0 bases, and 6 bases lay between the germline ends. Germline CDR1 and CDR2: SGHTA and FQGTGA. The CDR3 covers 13 residues. CDR3 region: CASSSGMNTEAFF. The CDR3 nucleotides read TGTGCCAGCAGCTCAGGGATGAACACTGAAGCTTTCTTT.

Only a few counts were recorded for this clone. The V call is TRBV5-1, the J call TRBJ2-5, with TRBD1 as a possible D gene (5 bases). CDR3 length equals 15 residues. V was shortened by 0 bases and J by 6 bases, with 15 bases between the two germline ends. CDR1 is SGHRS, CDR2 YFSETQ, per germline. DNA of the CDR3: TGCGCCAGCAGCTTGGAGGGTCAGGGTCCACAGACCCAGTACTTC. It yields the protein CASSLEGQGPQTQYF.

V gene TRBV5-1 combines with J gene TRBJ1-6, with 8 bases that match TRBD1. The length of the CDR3 is 15 residues. Germline assignment: CDR1 SGHRS and CDR2 YFSETQ. Trimming took 2 bases from V and 5 from J; bases not matched to a gene: 3. Here the CDR3 reads CASSFGDRNNSPLHF. The CDR3 nucleotides read TGCGCCAGCAGCTTTGGGGACAGGAATAATTCACCCCTCCACTTT.

The chain carries TRBV7-9 and TRBJ2-7, with 7 bases matching TRBD2. The CDR3 extends over 13 amino acids. Germline assignment: CDR1 SEHNR and CDR2 FQNEAQ (reference sequence). Trimming cost V 7 bases and J 7 bases; bases outside gene matches: 10. The CDR3 DNA reads TGTGCCAGCAACTTGGCGGGAGTGGGGGAGCAGTACTTC. Translation: CASNLAGVGEQYF. Based on the CDR3 plus reference TRBV7-9 and TRBJ2-7, the full variable domain is DTGVSQNPRHKITKRGQNVTFRCDPISEHNRLYWYRQTLGQGPEFLTYFQNEAQLEKSRLLSDRFSAERPKGSFSTLEIQRTEQGDSAMYLCASNLAGVGEQYFGPGTRLTVT.

V usage is TRBV30 and J usage is TRBJ1-2; the D is unclear. The length of the CDR3 is 14 residues. Germline assignment: CDR1 GTSNPN and CDR2 SVGIG (reference sequence). V gave up 2 bases and J gave up 4 bases, with 14 bases separating them. CDR3 coding DNA: TGTGCCTGGAGTTTTGAGATTAGCTCCTATGGCTACACCTTC. Translated, it gives CAWSFEISSYGYTF.